Reported below is one T cell receptor beta chain. Antigen specificity is unknown. CDR1 MGHRA and CDR2 YSYEKL come from the germline V gene. Trimming removed 0 bases from V and 5 bases from J, with 8 bases in between. This CDR3 spans 14 amino acids. The sample originates from a study of blood T cells in healthy people across ages. General study results and limits: What prevented conclusive comparison of naive and antigen-experienced cells was that PBMCs were unsorted. Long-lived donors exceeded aged donors in naive CD4+ cells and diversity. Strong correlation was found linking TCR beta diversity to naive T cell percentage.

The authors ran a second PCR of 7 to 11 cycles using a sample-barcoded 5' primer and a J-beta primer mix. Tags on each cDNA molecule came from a template-switch adaptor with 12 random nucleotides. TCRdb re-derived calls from the 5' RACE reads in MiXCR, one entry per CDR3 protein. This sample has more than 1.4 million distinct CDR3 sequences; 40% to 50% occur once, and the top ten carry roughly 7.7%. This chain links TRBV4-1 with TRBJ2-1, with a tentative D call TRBD2 (5 bases). The specimen was blood. The receptor's source is a woman aged 18-35 years in good health. The CDR3 region has the DNA TGCGCCAGCAGCCAAGAGCCAGCGGACAATGAGCAGTTCTTC. Its protein is CASSQEPADNEQFF.